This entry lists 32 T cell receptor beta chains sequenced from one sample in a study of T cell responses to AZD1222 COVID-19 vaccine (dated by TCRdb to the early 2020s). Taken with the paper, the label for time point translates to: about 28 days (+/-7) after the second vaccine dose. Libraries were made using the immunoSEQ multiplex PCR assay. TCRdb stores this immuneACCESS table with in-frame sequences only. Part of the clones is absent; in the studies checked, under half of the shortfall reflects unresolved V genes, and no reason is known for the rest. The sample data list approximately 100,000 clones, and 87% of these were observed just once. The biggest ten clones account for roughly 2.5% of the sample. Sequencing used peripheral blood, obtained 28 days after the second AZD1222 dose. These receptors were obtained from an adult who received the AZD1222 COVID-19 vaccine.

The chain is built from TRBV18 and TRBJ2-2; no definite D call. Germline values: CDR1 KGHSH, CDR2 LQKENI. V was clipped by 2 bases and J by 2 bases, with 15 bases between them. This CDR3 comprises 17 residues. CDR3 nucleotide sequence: TGTGCCAGCTCACCAAGTCGGACCGCAGGAAACACCGGGGAGCTGTTTTTT. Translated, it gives CASSPSRTAGNTGELFF.

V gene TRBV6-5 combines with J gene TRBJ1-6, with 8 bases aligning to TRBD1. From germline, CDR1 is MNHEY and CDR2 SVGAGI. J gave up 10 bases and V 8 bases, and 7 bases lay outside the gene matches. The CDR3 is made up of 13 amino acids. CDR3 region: CASGRTGKSPLHF. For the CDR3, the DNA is TGTGCCAGCGGCAGGACAGGGAAATCACCCCTCCACTTT.

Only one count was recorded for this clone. Here the CDR3 DNA reads TGTGCCAGCAGTCGGGAGCAGGGCCATGGCTACACCTTC. Encoded protein: CASSREQGHGYTF. V gene TRBV7-9 combines with J gene TRBJ1-2; tentative D call: TRBD1 (5 bases). Germline-derived CDR1 and CDR2 are SEHNR and FQNEAQ (reference sequence). Trimming stripped 6 bases from V and 6 bases from J, with 14 bases between. The CDR3 loop spans 13 amino acids.

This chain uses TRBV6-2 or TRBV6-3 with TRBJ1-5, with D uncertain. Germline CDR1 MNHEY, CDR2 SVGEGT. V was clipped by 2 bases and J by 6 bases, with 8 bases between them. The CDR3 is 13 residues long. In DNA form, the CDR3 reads TGTGCCAGCAGTTACGGTAGCGTTCAGCCCCAGCATTTT. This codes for CASSYGSVQPQHF.

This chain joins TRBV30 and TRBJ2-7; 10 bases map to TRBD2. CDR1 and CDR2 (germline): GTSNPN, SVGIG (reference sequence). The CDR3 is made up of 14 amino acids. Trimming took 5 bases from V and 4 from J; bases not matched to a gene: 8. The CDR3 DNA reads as TGTGCCTGGGCTTCGCCTAGCGGGAGTTACGAGCAGTACTTC. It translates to CAWASPSGSYEQYF.

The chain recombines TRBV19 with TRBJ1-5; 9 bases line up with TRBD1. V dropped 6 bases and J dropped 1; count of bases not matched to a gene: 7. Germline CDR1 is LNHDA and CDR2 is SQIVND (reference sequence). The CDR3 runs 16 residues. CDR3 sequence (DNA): TGTGCCAGTAGCAAAATCACAGGGGGCAGCAATCAGCCCCAGCATTTT. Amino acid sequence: CASSKITGGSNQPQHF.

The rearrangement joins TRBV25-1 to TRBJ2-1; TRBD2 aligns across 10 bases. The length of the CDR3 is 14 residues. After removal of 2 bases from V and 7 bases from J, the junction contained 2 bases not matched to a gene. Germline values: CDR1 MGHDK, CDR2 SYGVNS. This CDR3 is CASSELAGANEQFF. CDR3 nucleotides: TGTGCCAGCAGTGAACTAGCGGGAGCGAATGAGCAGTTCTTC.

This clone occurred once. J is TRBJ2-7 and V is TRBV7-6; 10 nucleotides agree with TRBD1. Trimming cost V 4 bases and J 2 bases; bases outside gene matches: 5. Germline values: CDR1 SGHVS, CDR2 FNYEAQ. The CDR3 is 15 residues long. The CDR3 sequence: CASSWGQGRTYEQYF. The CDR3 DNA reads TGTGCCAGCAGCTGGGGACAGGGGCGAACCTACGAGCAGTACTTC.

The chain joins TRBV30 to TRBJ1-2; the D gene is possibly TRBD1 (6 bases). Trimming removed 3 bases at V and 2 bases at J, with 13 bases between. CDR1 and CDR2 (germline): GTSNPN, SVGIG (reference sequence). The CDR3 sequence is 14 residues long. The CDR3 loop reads CAWRERGFNYGYTF. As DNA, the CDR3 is TGTGCCTGGAGAGAGAGGGGGTTCAACTATGGCTACACCTTC.

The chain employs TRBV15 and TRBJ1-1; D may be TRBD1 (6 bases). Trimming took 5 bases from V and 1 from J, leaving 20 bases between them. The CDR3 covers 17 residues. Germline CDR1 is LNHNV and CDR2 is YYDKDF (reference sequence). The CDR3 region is CATSRRYRVGRNTEAFF. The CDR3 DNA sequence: TGTGCCACCAGCCGACGTTACAGGGTTGGGCGGAACACTGAAGCTTTCTTT.

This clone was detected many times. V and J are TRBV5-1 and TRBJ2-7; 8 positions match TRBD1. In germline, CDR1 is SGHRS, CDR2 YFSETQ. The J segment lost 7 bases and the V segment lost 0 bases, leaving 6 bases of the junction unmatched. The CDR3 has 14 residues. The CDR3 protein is CASSLGQGQGEQYF. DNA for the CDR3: TGCGCCAGCAGCTTGGGACAGGGGCAGGGGGAGCAGTACTTC.

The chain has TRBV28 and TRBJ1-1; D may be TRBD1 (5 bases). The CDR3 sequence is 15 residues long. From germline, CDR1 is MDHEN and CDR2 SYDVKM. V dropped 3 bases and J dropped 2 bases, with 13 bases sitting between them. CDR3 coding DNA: TGTGCCAGCAGTTTCTCGGAGGGGCGAAACACTGAAGCTTTCTTT. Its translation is CASSFSEGRNTEAFF.

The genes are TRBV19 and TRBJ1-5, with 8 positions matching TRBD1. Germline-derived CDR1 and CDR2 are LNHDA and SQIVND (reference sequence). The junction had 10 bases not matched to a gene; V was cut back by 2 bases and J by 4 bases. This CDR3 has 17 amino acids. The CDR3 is CASSIWEGQVKNQPQHF. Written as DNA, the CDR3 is TGTGCCAGTAGTATATGGGAGGGACAGGTTAAAAATCAGCCCCAGCATTTT.

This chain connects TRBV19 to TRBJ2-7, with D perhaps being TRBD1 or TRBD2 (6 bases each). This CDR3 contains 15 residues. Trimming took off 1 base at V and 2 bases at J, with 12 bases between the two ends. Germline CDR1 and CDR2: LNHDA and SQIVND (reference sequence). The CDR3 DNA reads TGTGCCAGTAGTATAGTCCCGGGGGCGGCCTACGAGCAGTACTTC. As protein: CASSIVPGAAYEQYF. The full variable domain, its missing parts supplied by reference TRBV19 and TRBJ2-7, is DGGITQSPKYLFRKEGQNVTLSCEQNLNHDAMYWYRQDPGQGLRLIYYSQIVNDFQKGDIAEGYSVSREKKESFPLTVTSAQKNPTAFYLCASSIVPGAAYEQYFGPGTRLTVT.

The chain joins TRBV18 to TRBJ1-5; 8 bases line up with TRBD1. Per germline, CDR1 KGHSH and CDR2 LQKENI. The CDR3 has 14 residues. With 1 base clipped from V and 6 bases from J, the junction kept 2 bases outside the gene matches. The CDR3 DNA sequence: TGTGCCAGCTCACCACAGGACAGGGTTCAGCCCCAGCATTTT. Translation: CASSPQDRVQPQHF.

For the CDR3, the DNA is TGTGCCACCAGTGATGGAGGGGGGTCCGAAAAACTGTTTTTT. It translates to CATSDGGGSEKLFF. This chain uses TRBV24-1 with TRBJ1-4, with a tentative D call TRBD1 (6 bases). CDR3 length: 14 residues. The V end was cut by 3 bases, the J end by 8 bases, with 12 bases between. Germline loops: CDR1 KGHDR, CDR2 SFDVKD.

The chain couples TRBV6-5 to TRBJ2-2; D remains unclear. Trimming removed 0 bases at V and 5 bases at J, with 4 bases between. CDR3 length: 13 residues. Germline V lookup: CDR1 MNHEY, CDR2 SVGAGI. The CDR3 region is CASSYSATGELFF. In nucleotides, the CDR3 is TGTGCCAGCAGTTACTCTGCTACCGGGGAGCTGTTTTTT.

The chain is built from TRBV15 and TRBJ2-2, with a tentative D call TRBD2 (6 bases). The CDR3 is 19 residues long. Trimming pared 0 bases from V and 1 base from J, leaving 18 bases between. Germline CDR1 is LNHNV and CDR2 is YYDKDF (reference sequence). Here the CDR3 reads CATSRDMGSGALNTGELFF. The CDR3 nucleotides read TGTGCCACCAGCAGAGATATGGGTAGCGGAGCACTGAACACCGGGGAGCTGTTTTTT.

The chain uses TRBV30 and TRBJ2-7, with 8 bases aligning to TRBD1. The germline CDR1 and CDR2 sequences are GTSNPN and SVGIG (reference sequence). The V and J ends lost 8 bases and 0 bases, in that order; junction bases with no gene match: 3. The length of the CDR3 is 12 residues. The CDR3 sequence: CAMGQVSYEQYF. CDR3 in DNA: TGTGCCATGGGACAGGTCTCCTACGAGCAGTACTTC.

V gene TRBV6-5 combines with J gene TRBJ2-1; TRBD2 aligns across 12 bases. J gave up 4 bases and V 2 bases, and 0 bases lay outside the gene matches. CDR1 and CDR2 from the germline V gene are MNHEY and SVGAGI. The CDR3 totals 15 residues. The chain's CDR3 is CASSYGLAGYNEQFF. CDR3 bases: TGTGCCAGCAGTTACGGACTAGCGGGATACAATGAGCAGTTCTTC.

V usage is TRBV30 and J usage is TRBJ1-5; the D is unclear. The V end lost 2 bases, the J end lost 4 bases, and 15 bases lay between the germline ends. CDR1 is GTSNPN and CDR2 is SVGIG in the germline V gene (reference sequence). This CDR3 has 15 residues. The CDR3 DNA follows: TGTGCCTGGAGTCCGGGGTCTTTCAGGAATCAGCCCCAGCATTTT. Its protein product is CAWSPGSFRNQPQHF.

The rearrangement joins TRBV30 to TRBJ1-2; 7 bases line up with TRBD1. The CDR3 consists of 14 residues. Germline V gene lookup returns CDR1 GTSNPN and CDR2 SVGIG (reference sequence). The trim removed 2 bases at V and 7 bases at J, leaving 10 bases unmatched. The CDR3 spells CAWSLDRMGVGYTF. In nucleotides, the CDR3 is TGTGCCTGGAGTCTGGACAGGATGGGTGTTGGCTACACCTTC.

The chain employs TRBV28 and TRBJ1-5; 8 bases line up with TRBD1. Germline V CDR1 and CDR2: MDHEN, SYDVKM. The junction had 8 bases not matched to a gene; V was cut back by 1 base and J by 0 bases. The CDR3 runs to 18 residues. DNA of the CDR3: TGTGCCAGCAGTTTATTGGACAGGGTCACATATAGCAATCAGCCCCAGCATTTT. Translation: CASSLLDRVTYSNQPQHF.

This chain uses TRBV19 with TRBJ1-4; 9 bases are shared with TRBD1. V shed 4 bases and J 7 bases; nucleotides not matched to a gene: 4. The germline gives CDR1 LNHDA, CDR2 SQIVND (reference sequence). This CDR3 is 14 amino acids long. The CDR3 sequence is CASSSGTGLEKLFF. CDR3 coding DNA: TGTGCCAGTAGTAGCGGGACAGGGCTTGAAAAACTGTTTTTT.

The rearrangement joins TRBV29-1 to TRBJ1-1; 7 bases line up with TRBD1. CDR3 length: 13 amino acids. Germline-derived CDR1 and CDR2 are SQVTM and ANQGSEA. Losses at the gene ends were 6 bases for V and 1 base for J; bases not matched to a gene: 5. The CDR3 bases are TGCAGCGTCCGGGGACAGTGGAACACTGAAGCTTTCTTT. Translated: CSVRGQWNTEAFF.

DNA for the CDR3: TGTGCCAGCAGCCAAGAAAGGGTTACAGGGGGCTACGAGCAGTACTTC. This encodes CASSQERVTGGYEQYF. This chain links TRBV3-1 (or the pseudogene TRBV3-2) with TRBJ2-7; 8 bases agree with TRBD1. V shed 0 bases, J shed 3 bases, and the junction held 7 bases outside the gene matches. The CDR3 contains 16 residues. Germline loops: CDR1 LGHDT, CDR2 YNNKEL (reference sequence).

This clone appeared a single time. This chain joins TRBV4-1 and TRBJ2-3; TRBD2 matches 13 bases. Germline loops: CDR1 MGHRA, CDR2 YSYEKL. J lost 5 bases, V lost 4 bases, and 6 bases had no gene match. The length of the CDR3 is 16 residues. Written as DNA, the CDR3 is TGCGCCAGCAGCCGAGGACTAGCGGGAGTGGGAGATACGCAGTATTTT. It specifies CASSRGLAGVGDTQYF.

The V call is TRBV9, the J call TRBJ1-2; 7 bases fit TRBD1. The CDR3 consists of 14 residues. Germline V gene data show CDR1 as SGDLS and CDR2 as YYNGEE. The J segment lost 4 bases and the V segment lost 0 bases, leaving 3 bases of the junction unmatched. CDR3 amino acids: CASSVGDSSYGYTF. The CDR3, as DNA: TGTGCCAGCAGCGTAGGGGACAGCTCCTATGGCTACACCTTC.

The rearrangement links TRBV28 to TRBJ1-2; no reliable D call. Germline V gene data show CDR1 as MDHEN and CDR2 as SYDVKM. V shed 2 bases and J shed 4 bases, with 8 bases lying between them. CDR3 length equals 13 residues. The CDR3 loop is CASSLQGSYGYTF. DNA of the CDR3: TGTGCCAGCAGTTTACAAGGCTCCTATGGCTACACCTTC.

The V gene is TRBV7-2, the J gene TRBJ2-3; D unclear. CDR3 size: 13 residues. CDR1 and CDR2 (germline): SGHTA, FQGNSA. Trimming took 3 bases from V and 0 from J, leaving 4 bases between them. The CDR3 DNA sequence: TGTGCCAGCAGCTTTCAGAGCACAGATACGCAGTATTTT. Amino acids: CASSFQSTDTQYF.

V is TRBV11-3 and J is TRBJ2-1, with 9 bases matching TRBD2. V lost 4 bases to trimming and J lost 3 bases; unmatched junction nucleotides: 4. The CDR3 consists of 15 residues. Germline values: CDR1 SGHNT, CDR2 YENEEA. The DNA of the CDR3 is TGTGCCAGCAGCTCAGGGACTAGCTTCTACAATGAGCAGTTCTTC. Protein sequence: CASSSGTSFYNEQFF.

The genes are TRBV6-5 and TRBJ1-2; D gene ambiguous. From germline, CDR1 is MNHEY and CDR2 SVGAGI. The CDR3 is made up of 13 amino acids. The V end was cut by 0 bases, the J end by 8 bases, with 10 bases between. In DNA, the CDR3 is TGTGCCAGCAGTTACTCATCCGGTGGGGGCTACACCTTC. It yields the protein CASSYSSGGGYTF.